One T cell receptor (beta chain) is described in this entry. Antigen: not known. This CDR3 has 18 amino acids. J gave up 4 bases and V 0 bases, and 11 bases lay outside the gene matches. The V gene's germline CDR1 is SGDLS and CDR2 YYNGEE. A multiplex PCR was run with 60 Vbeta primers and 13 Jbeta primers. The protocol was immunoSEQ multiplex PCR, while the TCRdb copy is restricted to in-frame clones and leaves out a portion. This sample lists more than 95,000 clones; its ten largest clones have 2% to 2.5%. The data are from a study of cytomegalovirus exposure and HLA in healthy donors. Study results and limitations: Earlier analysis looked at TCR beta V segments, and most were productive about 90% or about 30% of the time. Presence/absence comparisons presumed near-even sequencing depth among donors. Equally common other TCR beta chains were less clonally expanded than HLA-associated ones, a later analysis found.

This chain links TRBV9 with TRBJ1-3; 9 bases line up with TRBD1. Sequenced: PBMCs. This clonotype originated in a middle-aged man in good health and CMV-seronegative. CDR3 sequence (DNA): TGTGCCAGCAGCGTAGCATTTGGACAGGGGAAGAGCGGAAACACCATATATTTT. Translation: CASSVAFGQGKSGNTIYF.